Below, one T cell receptor (beta chain) is given with its context. This specimen comes from a study of shared clonotypes between healthy human individuals. Study summary: The people who gave samples were two women and three men aged 18 to 49.

Researchers ran the assay at a deep level. Per sorted-subset replicate PCR, input was 200 to 250 ng DNA, representing roughly 30,000 T cell genomes. Using immunoSEQ multiplex PCR, the repertoire was profiled, and TCRdb retains in-frame clones only, with some absent. Among 2 million to 2.5 million clones listed, just under 95% were seen once. Germline V gene sequence: CDR1 SQVTM, CDR2 ANQGSEA. The CDR3 is 12 amino acids. With 0 bases removed from V and 6 bases from J, the gap between germline ends came to 7 bases. The material sequenced was naive CD4+ T cells from PBMCs. Described subset: CD45RA+ positively selected. The chain carries TRBV29-1 and TRBJ2-3, with D possibly being TRBD1 or TRBD2 (5 bases each). This TCR was recovered from a man between 18 and 35 years old in good health. Some clones in this sample may be carry-over from other donors' samples. The CDR3 DNA is TGCAGCGTTGAAGATTGGGGGGATACGCAGTATTTT. Amino acid sequence: CSVEDWGDTQYF.